The clone carrying this T cell receptor (beta chain) was counted only a few times. TCRdb reprocessed the RACE reads with MiXCR, giving one entry per CDR3 protein. The table has 35,000 to 50,000 distinct CDR3 sequences, approximately 4.5% seen once. The data were obtained in a study of human T cells and chemical hapten exposure. Time point in this sample: healthy volunteer bleed at 2 weeks. Unfractionated whole blood yielded total RNA. There are 15 residues in the CDR3. The germline V gene encodes CDR1 MDHEN and CDR2 SYDVKM. V gave up 1 base and J gave up 8 bases, with 17 bases separating them. This receptor was obtained from a female donor in good health. Some clones in this sample may be carry-over from other donors' samples. V usage is TRBV28 and J usage is TRBJ1-1; D unresolved. The specimen was whole blood. CDR3 nucleotides: TGTGCCAGCAGTTTATACCTTACGGCCGTTAAAGAAGCTTTCTTT. It codes for CASSLYLTAVKEAFF.